One sample yielded the 5 T cell receptor beta chains listed below, sequenced in a study of regulatory T cells in long-lasting Graves disease. Time point described: persistent/refractory GD, antithyroid drugs over 5 years with positive TRAb. Making the TCR library involved RNA that had been extracted from PBMCs. The authors built TCR beta libraries using iRepertoire HTBI primers and Arm-PCR of CDR3 regions. TCRdb independently ran MiXCR on the multiplex PCR reads; one entry per CDR3 protein. The sample consists of 250,000 to 300,000 distinct CDR3 sequences, 20% to 25% of them appearing once. Material: peripheral blood mononuclear cells (PBMCs), obtained when the disease was refractory, from a patient treated with antithyroid drugs. Source of these receptors: a female donor with Graves disease.

This clonotype was seen many times. This chain links TRBV10-3 with TRBJ2-7; TRBD1 aligns across 7 bases. Germline values: CDR1 ENHRY, CDR2 SYGVKD. The J segment lost 4 bases and the V segment lost 6 bases, leaving 6 bases of the junction unmatched. The CDR3 loop spans 13 amino acids. CDR3 sequence (DNA): TGTGCCATCAGAGAGGGACAGAAGTACGAGCAGTACTTC. Translating gives CAIREGQKYEQYF.

This clonotype was seen many times. The chain employs TRBV5-6 and TRBJ1-2, with D maybe TRBD1 (5 bases). The CDR3 extends over 15 amino acids. The V end was cut by 1 base, the J end by 3 bases, with 13 bases between. The germline gives CDR1 SGHDT, CDR2 YYEEEE. The CDR3 loop reads CASSLWGAGDYGYTF. For the CDR3, the DNA is TGTGCCAGCAGCTTGTGGGGCGCTGGGGACTATGGCTACACCTTC. Supplemented by reference TRBV5-6 and TRBJ1-2, the full variable domain reads DAGVTQSPTHLIKTRGQQVTLRCSPKSGHDTVSWYQQALGQGPQFIFQYYEEEERQRGNFPDRFSGHQFPNYSSELNVNALLLGDSALYLCASSLWGAGDYGYTFGSGTRLTVV.

This clonotype was found many times. This sequence joins TRBV2 and TRBJ2-7, with 8 bases fitting TRBD2. Germline CDR1 SNHLY, CDR2 FYNNEI. V lost 7 bases to trimming and J lost 7 bases; unmatched junction nucleotides: 9. The CDR3 is 13 amino acids. The CDR3 protein is CASKWTSLGEQYF. CDR3 DNA: TGTGCCAGCAAATGGACTAGCCTGGGGGAGCAGTACTTC.

This clonotype was found once. The rearrangement uses TRBV9 and TRBJ2-7; unclear D gene. The CDR3 is made up of 14 amino acids. Germline-derived CDR1 and CDR2 are SGDLS and YYNGEE. V lost 0 bases and J 2 bases, leaving 9 bases between the germline ends. CDR3 in amino acids: CASSVAWTPYEQYF. Here the CDR3 DNA reads TGTGCCAGCAGCGTAGCCTGGACCCCCTACGAGCAGTACTTC.

This clonotype showed up many times. The chain uses TRBV27 and TRBJ2-7, with D perhaps matching TRBD1 or TRBD2 (5 bases each). V dropped 6 bases and J dropped 6 bases, with 18 bases sitting between them. Germline loops: CDR1 MNHEY, CDR2 SMNVEV (reference sequence). CDR3 length: 14 residues. For the CDR3, the DNA is TGTGCCAGCAGCCATTGGGACGGCCGTCGCGAGCAGTACTTC. The encoded protein is CASSHWDGRREQYF.